The rows below give T cell receptor beta chains drawn from one sample of a study of T cell repertoires in cytomegalovirus infection. TCRdb called the reads again in MiXCR, with one record for every CDR3 protein. The profile shows about 350,000 distinct CDR3 sequences, around a third of them singletons. No cognate antigen is known for these TCRs. The source was cultured PBMCs, collected from culture after CMV antigen stimulation. The receptors were gathered from a human donor in good health (CMV status not recorded). Some clones in this sample may be carry-over from other donors' samples. CDR3s include the opening cysteine and the closing phenylalanine or tryptophan. Each record gives: clone size, V gene, J gene, D gene, CDR3 protein, CDR3 DNA. D genes are given only for firm matches. The size field is filled for only some rows; it gives once, few, many or a size class.

size: -; V: TRBV4-3; J: TRBJ1-5; D: TRBD1; CDR3: CASSPSDRRLGPQHF; DNA: TGCGCCAGCAGCCCATCGGACAGGCGTCTAGGTCCCCAGCATTTT
size: few; V: TRBV3-1; J: TRBJ2-7; D: TRBD2; CDR3: CASSLGTSALYEQYF; DNA: TGTGCCAGCAGCCTCGGGACTAGCGCTCTGTACGAGCAGTACTTC
size: -; V: TRBV7-3; J: TRBJ1-1; D: -; CDR3: CASSRGGTEAFF; DNA: TGTGCCAGCAGCCGGGGGGGCACTGAAGCTTTCTTT
size: few; V: TRBV7-9; J: TRBJ2-1; D: TRBD2; CDR3: CASRSSGRTPYNEQFF; DNA: TGTGCCAGCAGATCTAGCGGGAGGACACCCTACAATGAGCAGTTCTTC
size: -; V: TRBV7-8; J: TRBJ2-5; D: TRBD2; CDR3: CASSQGLAVNFQETQYF; DNA: TGTGCCAGCAGCCAAGGACTAGCGGTCAACTTCCAAGAGACCCAGTACTTC
size: few; V: TRBV4-1; J: TRBJ2-5; D: -; CDR3: CASSQGTVTDKWETQYF; DNA: TGCGCCAGCAGCCAAGGGACAGTCACCGACAAGTGGGAGACCCAGTACTTC
size: -; V: TRBV20-1; J: TRBJ2-5; D: -; CDR3: CSAAQETQYF; DNA: TGCAGTGCTGCCCAAGAGACCCAGTACTTC
size: -; V: TRBV2; J: TRBJ2-4; D: -; CDR3: CASSAENIQYF; DNA: TGTGCCAGCAGTGCAGAAAACATTCAGTACTTC
size: many; V: TRBV7-2; J: TRBJ2-1; D: -; CDR3: CASSGDYRSYNEQFF; DNA: TGTGCCAGCAGCGGCGACTACCGCTCCTACAATGAGCAGTTCTTC
size: -; V: TRBV12-3/TRBV12-4; J: TRBJ2-1; D: -; CDR3: CASSFGQMEQFF; DNA: TGTGCCAGCAGTTTCGGACAGATGGAGCAGTTCTTC
size: -; V: TRBV28; J: TRBJ1-1; D: TRBD1; CDR3: CASSPGDRLYTEAFF; DNA: TGTGCCAGCAGTCCGGGGGACAGACTCTACACTGAAGCTTTCTTT
size: -; V: TRBV29-1; J: TRBJ2-5; D: -; CDR3: CSVEEAGPETQYF; DNA: TGCAGCGTTGAAGAGGCAGGTCCTGAGACCCAGTACTTC
size: -; V: TRBV27; J: TRBJ1-1; D: -; CDR3: CASSFLGGLTEAFF; DNA: TGTGCCAGCAGTTTCTTAGGAGGGCTCACTGAAGCTTTCTTT
size: few; V: TRBV6-1; J: TRBJ2-1; D: -; CDR3: CASSEVLRGLGNEQFF; DNA: TGTGCCAGCAGTGAAGTTCTGCGTGGCCTTGGGAATGAGCAGTTCTTC
size: -; V: TRBV29-1; J: TRBJ2-3; D: -; CDR3: CTTRGDTTDTQYF; DNA: TGCACCACGAGGGGGGATACCACAGATACGCAGTATTTT
size: few; V: TRBV4-1; J: TRBJ2-4; D: TRBD2; CDR3: CASSQGGGNIQYF; DNA: TGCGCCAGCAGCCAAGGCGGGGGAAACATTCAGTACTTC